The entry below describes one TCR beta chain. Its antigen remains unknown. Produced via immunoSEQ multiplex PCR; TCRdb's table is partial and in-frame only. The data contain roughly 450,000 clones, 79% of them singletons. The data belong to a study of shared clonotypes between healthy human individuals. Study-level results: Among donors, sharing of clonotypes was expected to be affected by sequencing depth.

The germline gives CDR1 MDHEN, CDR2 SYDVKM. Trimming took off 3 bases at V and 11 bases at J, with 14 bases between the two ends. The CDR3 spans 12 residues. The study drew its donors from healthy HIV-negative adults without recent acute infections or vaccinations. All of the donors resided in Nashville, Tennessee, and each was a Caucasian adult. Material for sequencing was PBMCs. This sequence was found in a woman aged 40-49 years in good health. Some clones in this sample may be carry-over from other donors' samples. The chain combines TRBV28 with TRBJ2-7, with D unresolved. Here the CDR3 DNA reads TGTGCCAGCAGTTTGAAGGAATTGCCGGAGTACTTC. Encoded protein: CASSLKELPEYF.